A selection of T cell receptor beta chains follows, all from one sample in a study of T cells and Merkel cell carcinoma outcomes. Sequenced by immunoSEQ multiplex PCR; TCRdb stores in-frame clones only, minus some. Here the sample spans approximately 6,500 clones, 60% to 80% being singletons. The specimen was tumor tissue from Merkel cell carcinoma. All receptors come from a human donor with Merkel cell carcinoma. The CDR3 runs from the conserved cysteine through the conserved F or W. A D gene is named only where the DNA matches it firmly. Clone size, where shown, is once, few, many, or a class for clones that have expanded.

v_gene	d_gene	abundance	j_gene	CDR3nt	CDR3aa
TRBV30	.	once	TRBJ1-2	TGTGCCTGGAGTGTAGCGTTCTATGGCTACACCTTC	CAWSVAFYGYTF
TRBV5-1	.	.	TRBJ2-7	TGCGCCAGCAGTTATGGGGGCTACGAGCAGTACTTC	CASSYGGYEQYF
TRBV11-2	.	.	TRBJ1-3	TGTGCCAGCAGCTTAGACCCGCCGGGCCCTGGAAACACCATATATTTT	CASSLDPPGPGNTIYF
TRBV27	.	.	TRBJ2-3	TGTGCCAGCAGTTTTCGGTCAGAACAGGGGACTAGCACAGATACGCAGTATTTT	CASSFRSEQGTSTDTQYF
TRBV5-1	.	.	TRBJ2-1	TGCGCCAGCAGCCCGGAGGGGGAGGGGCAGTTCTTC	CASSPEGEGQFF
TRBV7-9	.	.	TRBJ2-5	TGTGCCAGCAGCTTAGAGGGACTTCAAGAGACCCAGTACTTC	CASSLEGLQETQYF
TRBV11-2	TRBD1	.	TRBJ2-1	TGTGCCAGCAGCTTTTCCGGGACAGGGGATTCGGGTGAGCAGTTCTTC	CASSFSGTGDSGEQFF
TRBV15	TRBD1	few	TRBJ2-3	TGTGCCACCAGCAGAGACCGGGACAGGGTAACAGATACGCAGTATTTT	CATSRDRDRVTDTQYF
TRBV7-2	TRBD1	.	TRBJ2-2	TGTGCCAGCAGCCTGGGACAGGTAGACACCGGGGAGCTGTTTTTT	CASSLGQVDTGELFF
TRBV10-3	TRBD2	.	TRBJ2-1	TGTGCCATAGGACTAGCGACGAACAATGAGCAGTTCTTC	CAIGLATNNEQFF
TRBV2	.	few	TRBJ1-1	TGTGCCAGCAGGGGGATCTTCGCTTTCTTT	CASRGIFAFF
TRBV28	.	.	TRBJ1-1	TGTGCCAGCAGTTCGAGTTCCCCTGAAGCTTTCTTT	CASSSSSPEAFF
TRBV28	TRBD2	.	TRBJ2-7	TGTGCCAGCAGTCTCACTAGCGTACTCTACGAGCAGTACTTC	CASSLTSVLYEQYF
TRBV5-1	TRBD1	.	TRBJ2-7	TGCGCCAGCAGCTTGGGATATAGGGACAGGAGATCCTACGAGCAGTACTTC	CASSLGYRDRRSYEQYF
TRBV28	TRBD1	.	TRBJ2-7	TGTGCCAGCAGTTCCGGGACAGGGTTCCCCTACGAGCAGTACTTC	CASSSGTGFPYEQYF